The 4 T cell receptor beta chains given below trace back to one sample, sequenced in a study of cytomegalovirus exposure and HLA in healthy donors. Measured with immunoSEQ multiplex PCR; TCRdb has only the in-frame clones, and not every one. The sample includes 100,000 or so clones, roughly 87% seen only once; the top ten take approximately 5.8%. The sequenced sample consisted of PBMCs. These receptor sequences come from a young man in good health and CMV-seropositive.

The V gene is TRBV4-2, the J gene TRBJ2-1; 9 nucleotides agree with TRBD2. With V trimmed by 0 bases and J by 10 bases, 10 bases remained unmatched. The CDR3 runs to 16 residues. CDR1 and CDR2 (germline): LGHNA, YNFKEQ. In DNA, the CDR3 is TGTGCCAGCAGCCAAGACGTGCGCGGGGGGGCCCTCGAGCAGTTCTTC. It yields the protein CASSQDVRGGALEQFF.

This clone has only a few counts. The chain couples TRBV7-9 to TRBJ2-7, with TRBD2 matching over 9 bases. Germline-derived CDR1 and CDR2 are SEHNR and FQNEAQ (reference sequence). V gave up 1 base and J gave up 2 bases; unmatched junction bases: 6. This CDR3 is 16 amino acids long. The DNA of the CDR3 is TGTGCCAGCAGCTTAGGGGGCGGGAGGGTCGCCTACGAGCAGTACTTC. This codes for CASSLGGGRVAYEQYF.

CDR3 residues: CASSTGGTGYGYTF. Written as DNA, the CDR3 is TGTGCCAGCAGCACAGGGGGGACAGGATATGGCTACACCTTC. This chain uses TRBV7-9 with TRBJ1-2, with 8 bases matching TRBD1. The CDR3 totals 14 residues. Unmatched junction bases numbered 7, after V lost 5 bases and J lost 5 bases. The germline gives CDR1 SEHNR, CDR2 FQNEAQ (reference sequence). Variable domain in full (rest from reference TRBV7-9 and TRBJ1-2): DTGVSQNPRHKITKRGQNVTFRCDPISEHNRLYWYRQTLGQGPEFLTYFQNEAQLEKSRLLSDRFSAERPKGSFSTLEIQRTEQGDSAMYLCASSTGGTGYGYTFGSGTRLTVV.

This chain connects TRBV11-2 to TRBJ2-7; D ambiguous. V lost 5 bases and J 3 bases, leaving 17 bases between the germline ends. This CDR3 has 15 amino acids. CDR1 and CDR2 from the germline V gene are SGHAT and FQNNGV. In nucleotides, the CDR3 is TGTGCCAGCAGCCCCTCCCCGGCGGAGCACTACGAGCAGTACTTC. This gives the protein CASSPSPAEHYEQYF.